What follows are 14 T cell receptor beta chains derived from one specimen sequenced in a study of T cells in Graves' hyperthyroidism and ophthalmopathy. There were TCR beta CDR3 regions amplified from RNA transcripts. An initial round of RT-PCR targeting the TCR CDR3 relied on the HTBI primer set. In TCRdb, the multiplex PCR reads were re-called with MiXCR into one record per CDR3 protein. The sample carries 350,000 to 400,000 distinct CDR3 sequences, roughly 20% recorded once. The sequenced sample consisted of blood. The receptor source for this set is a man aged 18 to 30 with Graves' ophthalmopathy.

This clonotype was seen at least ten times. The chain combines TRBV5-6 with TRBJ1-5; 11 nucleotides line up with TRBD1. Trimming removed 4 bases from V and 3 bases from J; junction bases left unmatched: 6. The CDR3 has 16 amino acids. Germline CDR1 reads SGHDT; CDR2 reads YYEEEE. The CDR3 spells CASSRWTGGNNQPQHF. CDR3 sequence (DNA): TGTGCCAGCAGCAGGTGGACAGGGGGCAACAATCAGCCCCAGCATTTT.

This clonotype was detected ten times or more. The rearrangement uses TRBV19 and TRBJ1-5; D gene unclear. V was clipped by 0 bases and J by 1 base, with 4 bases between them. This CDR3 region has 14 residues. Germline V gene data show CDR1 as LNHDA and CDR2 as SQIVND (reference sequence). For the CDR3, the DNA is TGTGCCAGTAGTATAGAGATGAGCAATCAGCCCCAGCATTTT. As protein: CASSIEMSNQPQHF.

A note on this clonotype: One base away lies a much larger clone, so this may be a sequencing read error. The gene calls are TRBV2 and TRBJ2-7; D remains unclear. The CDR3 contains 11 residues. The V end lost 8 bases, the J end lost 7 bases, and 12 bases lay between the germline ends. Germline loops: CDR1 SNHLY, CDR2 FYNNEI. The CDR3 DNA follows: TGTGCCAGCGGCCGTACTTGGGAGCAGTACTTC. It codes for CASGRTWEQYF.

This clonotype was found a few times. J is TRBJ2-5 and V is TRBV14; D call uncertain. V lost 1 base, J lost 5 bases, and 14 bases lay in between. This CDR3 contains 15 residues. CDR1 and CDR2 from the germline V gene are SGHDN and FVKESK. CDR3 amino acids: CASSQVNARRETQYF. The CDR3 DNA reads TGTGCCAGCAGCCAAGTGAATGCCCGAAGGGAGACCCAGTACTTC.

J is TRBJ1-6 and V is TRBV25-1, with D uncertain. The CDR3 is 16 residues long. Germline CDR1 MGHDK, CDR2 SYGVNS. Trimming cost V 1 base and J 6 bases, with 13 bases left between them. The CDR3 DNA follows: TGTGCCAGCAGTGAATCGGTTGGTAGCTTTAATTCACCCCTCCACTTT. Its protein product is CASSESVGSFNSPLHF.

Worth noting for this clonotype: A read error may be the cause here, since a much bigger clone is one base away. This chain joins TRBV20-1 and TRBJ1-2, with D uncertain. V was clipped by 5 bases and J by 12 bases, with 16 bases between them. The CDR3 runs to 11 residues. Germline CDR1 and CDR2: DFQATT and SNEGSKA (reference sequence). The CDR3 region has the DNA TGCAGTGCTGCCGGGAGCTACGGCCACACCTTC. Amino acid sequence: CSAAGSYGHTF.

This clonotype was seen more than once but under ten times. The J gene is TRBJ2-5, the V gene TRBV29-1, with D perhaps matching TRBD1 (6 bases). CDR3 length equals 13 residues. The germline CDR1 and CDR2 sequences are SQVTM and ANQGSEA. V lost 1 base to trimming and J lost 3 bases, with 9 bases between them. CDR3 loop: CSVEVSGEETQYF. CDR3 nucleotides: TGCAGCGTTGAAGTTTCAGGGGAAGAGACCCAGTACTTC.

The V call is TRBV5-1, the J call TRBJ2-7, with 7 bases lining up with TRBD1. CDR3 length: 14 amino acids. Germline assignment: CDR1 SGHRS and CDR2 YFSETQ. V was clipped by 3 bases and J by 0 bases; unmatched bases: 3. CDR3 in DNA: TGCGCCAGCAGCTCGGGACAGAGCTCCTACGAGCAGTACTTC. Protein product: CASSSGQSSYEQYF.

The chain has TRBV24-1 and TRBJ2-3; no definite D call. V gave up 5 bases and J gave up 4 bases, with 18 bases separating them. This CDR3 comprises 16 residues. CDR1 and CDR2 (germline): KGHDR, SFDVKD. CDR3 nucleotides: TGTGCCACCAGTGGGAAGTTCCATAACTCCGCAGATACGCAGTATTTT. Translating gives CATSGKFHNSADTQYF.

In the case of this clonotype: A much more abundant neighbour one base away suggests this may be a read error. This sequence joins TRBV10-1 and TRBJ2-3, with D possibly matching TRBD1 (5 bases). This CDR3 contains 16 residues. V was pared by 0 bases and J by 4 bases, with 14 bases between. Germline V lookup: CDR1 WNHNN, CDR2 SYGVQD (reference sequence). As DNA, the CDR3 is TGCGCCAGCAGTGAGTCGTCGGAATGGGGCCCAGATACGCAGTATTTT. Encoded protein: CASSESSEWGPDTQYF.

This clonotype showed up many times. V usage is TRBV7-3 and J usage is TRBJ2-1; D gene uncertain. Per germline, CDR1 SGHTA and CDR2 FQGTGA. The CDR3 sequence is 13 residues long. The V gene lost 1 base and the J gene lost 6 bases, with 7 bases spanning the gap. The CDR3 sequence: CASSLNTANEQFF. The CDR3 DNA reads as TGTGCCAGCAGCTTAAACACGGCCAATGAGCAGTTCTTC.

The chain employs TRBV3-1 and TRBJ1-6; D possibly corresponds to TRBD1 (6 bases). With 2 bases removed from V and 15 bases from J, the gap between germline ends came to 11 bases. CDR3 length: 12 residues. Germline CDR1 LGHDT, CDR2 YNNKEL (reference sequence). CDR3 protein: CASSQTRDILHF. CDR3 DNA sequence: TGTGCCAGCAGCCAAACCCGGGACATCCTCCACTTT.

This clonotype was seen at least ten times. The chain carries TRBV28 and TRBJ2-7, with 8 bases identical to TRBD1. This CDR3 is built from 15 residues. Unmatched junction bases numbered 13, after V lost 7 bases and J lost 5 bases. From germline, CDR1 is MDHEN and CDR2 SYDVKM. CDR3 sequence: CASKVGQGQGDEQYF. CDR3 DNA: TGTGCCAGCAAGGTAGGACAGGGCCAAGGCGACGAGCAGTACTTC.

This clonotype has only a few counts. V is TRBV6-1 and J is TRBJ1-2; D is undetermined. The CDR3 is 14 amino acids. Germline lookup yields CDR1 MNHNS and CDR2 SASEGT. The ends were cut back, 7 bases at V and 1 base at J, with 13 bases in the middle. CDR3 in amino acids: CASKRGNLNYGYTF. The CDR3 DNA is TGTGCCAGCAAACGGGGAAATCTTAACTATGGCTACACCTTC.